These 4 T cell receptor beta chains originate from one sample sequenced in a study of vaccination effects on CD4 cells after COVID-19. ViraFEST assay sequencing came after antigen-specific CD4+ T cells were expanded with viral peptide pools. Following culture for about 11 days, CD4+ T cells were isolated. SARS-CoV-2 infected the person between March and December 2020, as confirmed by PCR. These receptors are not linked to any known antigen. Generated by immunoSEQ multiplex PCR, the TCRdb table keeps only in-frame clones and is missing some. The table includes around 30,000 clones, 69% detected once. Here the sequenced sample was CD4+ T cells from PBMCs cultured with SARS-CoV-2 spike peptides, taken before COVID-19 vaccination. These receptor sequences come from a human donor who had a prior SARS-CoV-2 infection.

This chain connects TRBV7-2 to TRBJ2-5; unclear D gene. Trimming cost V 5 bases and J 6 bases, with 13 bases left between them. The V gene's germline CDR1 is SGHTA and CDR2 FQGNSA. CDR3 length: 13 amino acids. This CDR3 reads CASSRLDQKTQYF. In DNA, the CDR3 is TGTGCCAGCAGCCGACTGGATCAAAAGACCCAGTACTTC. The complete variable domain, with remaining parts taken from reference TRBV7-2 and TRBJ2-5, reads GAGVSQSPSNKVTEKGKDVELRCDPISGHTALYWYRQSLGQGLEFLIYFQGNSAPDKSGLPSDRFSAERTGGSVSTLTIQRTQQEDSAVYLCASSRLDQKTQYFGPGTRLLVL.

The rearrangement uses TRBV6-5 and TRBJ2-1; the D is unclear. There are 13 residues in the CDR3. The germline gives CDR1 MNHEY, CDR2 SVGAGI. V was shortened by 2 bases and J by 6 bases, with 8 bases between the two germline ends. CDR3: CASSYRDGNEQFF. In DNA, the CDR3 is TGTGCCAGCAGTTACAGGGATGGCAATGAGCAGTTCTTC.

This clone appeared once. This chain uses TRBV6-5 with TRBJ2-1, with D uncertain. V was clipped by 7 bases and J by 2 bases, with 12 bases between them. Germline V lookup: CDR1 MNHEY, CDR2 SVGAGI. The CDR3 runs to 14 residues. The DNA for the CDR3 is TGTGCCAGCAAAGTAGGCCTAACCTACAATGAGCAGTTCTTC. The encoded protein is CASKVGLTYNEQFF.

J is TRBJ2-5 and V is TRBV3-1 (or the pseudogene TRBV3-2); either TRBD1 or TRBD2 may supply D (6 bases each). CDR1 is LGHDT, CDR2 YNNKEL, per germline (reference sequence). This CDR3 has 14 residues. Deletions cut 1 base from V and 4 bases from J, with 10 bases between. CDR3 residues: CASSQVGGPETQYF. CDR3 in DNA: TGTGCCAGCAGCCAAGTGGGGGGCCCAGAGACCCAGTACTTC.